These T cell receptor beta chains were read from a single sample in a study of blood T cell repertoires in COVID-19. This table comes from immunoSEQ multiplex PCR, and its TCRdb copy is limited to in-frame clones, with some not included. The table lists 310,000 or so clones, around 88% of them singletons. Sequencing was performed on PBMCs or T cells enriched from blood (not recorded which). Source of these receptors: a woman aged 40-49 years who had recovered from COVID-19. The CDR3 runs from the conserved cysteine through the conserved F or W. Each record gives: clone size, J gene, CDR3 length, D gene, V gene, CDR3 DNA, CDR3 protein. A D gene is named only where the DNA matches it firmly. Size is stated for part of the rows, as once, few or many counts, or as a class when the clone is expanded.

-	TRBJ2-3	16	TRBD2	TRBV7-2	TGTGCCAGCAGCCCACGGACTAGCGGGAGGACAGATACGCAGTATTTT	CASSPRTSGRTDTQYF
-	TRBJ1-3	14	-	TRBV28	TGTGCCAGCATCCGGGGAGATACTGGAAACACCATATATTTT	CASIRGDTGNTIYF
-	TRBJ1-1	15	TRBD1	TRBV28	TGTGCCAGCAGTTTCCTTGAGGGGGCGAGAACTGAAGCTTTCTTT	CASSFLEGARTEAFF
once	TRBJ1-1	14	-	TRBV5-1	TGCGCCAGCACGGAAGGGGTTATGAACACTGAAGCTTTCTTT	CASTEGVMNTEAFF
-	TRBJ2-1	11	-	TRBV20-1	TGCAGTGCAGACAGCCACAATGAGCAGTTCTTC	CSADSHNEQFF
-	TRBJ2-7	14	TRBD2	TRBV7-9	TGTGCCAGCAGCCCTAGCGGGAGCCCCTACGAGCAGTACTTC	CASSPSGSPYEQYF
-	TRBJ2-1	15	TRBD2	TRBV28	TGTGCCAGCAGTCAGCTAGCGGGAGGGTACAATGAGCAGTTCTTC	CASSQLAGGYNEQFF
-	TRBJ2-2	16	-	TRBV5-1	TGCGCCAGCAGCTTGGGGGCGGGAAGTCGAGCCGGGGAGCTGTTTTTT	CASSLGAGSRAGELFF
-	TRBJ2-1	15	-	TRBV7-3	TGTGCCAGCAGCTTTTCTCCAGGCGCCTACAATGAGCAGTTCTTC	CASSFSPGAYNEQFF
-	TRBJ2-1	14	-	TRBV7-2	TGTGCCAGCAGCTTAAACGGGGTGAGAGGGGGGCAGTTCTTC	CASSLNGVRGGQFF
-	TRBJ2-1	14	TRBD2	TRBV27	TGTGCCAGCAGTTTAGGACTAGCGAACAATGAGCAGTTCTTC	CASSLGLANNEQFF
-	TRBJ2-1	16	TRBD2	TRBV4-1	TGCGCCAGCAGCCAAGTCGGGACTAGCGGCTACAATGAGCAGTTCTTC	CASSQVGTSGYNEQFF
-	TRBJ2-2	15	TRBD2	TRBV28	TGTGCCAGCACCCCGACTAGCGGGAACACCGGGGAGCTGTTTTTT	CASTPTSGNTGELFF
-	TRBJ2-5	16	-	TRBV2	TGTGCCAGCAGTGAAGAACGGGGATCCTATCAAGAGACCCAGTACTTC	CASSEERGSYQETQYF
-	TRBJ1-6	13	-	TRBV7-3	TGTGCCAGCAGTCTAACAGGGTACTCACCCCTCCACTTT	CASSLTGYSPLHF
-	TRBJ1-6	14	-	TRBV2	TGTGCCAGCAGTGAAGCCAGGGCAAATTCACCCCTCCACTTT	CASSEARANSPLHF
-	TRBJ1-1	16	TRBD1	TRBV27	TGTGCCAGCAGCCTATCACCGGGACAGATGAACACTGAAGCTTTCTTT	CASSLSPGQMNTEAFF
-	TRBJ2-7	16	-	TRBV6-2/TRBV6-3	TGTGCCAGCAGTTACCGACCCGGACAGTTTTTCTACGAGCAGTACTTC	CASSYRPGQFFYEQYF
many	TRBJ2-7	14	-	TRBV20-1	TGCAGTGCTAGTGGCGGGATCGCCTCCTACGAGCAGTACTTC	CSASGGIASYEQYF
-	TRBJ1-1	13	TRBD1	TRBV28	TGTGCCAGCATCGACAGGGCCGCCGTCCGAGCTTTCTTT	CASIDRAAVRAFF
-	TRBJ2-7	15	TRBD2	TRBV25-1	TGTGCCAGCAGTGTCCTCGGGGGGAGCTCCTACGAGCAGTACTTC	CASSVLGGSSYEQYF
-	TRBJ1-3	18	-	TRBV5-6	TGTGCCAGCAGCTTGGTTGGCAGCGACTTGTTCTCTGGAAACACCATATATTTT	CASSLVGSDLFSGNTIYF
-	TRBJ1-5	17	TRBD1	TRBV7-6	TGTGCCAGCAGTCGGGGACAGGGGAATAGGGGGCATCAGCCCCAGCATTTT	CASSRGQGNRGHQPQHF
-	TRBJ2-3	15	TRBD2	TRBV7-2	TGTGCCAGCAGCTTATCCCACGGGGGGTCAGATACGCAGTATTTT	CASSLSHGGSDTQYF
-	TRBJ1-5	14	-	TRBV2	TGTGCCAGCAGTGAGGCGGGGGGTTGGCAGCCCCAGCATTTT	CASSEAGGWQPQHF
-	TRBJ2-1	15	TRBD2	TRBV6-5	TGTGCCAGCAGCCGGGAGGGGAGCTCCTACAATGAGCAGTTCTTC	CASSREGSSYNEQFF
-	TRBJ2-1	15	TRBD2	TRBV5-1	TGCGCCAGCAGCTTGGCCGGGAGGGTCTACAATGAGCAGTTCTTC	CASSLAGRVYNEQFF
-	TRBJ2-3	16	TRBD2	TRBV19	TGTGCCAGTACCGATCGGGGGGAGACTAGCACAGATACGCAGTATTTT	CASTDRGETSTDTQYF
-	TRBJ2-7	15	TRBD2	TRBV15	TGTGCCACCAGCAGAGTTGGCGGGAGAGGAAGCGAGCAGTACTTC	CATSRVGGRGSEQYF
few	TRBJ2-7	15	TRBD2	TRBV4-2	TGTGCCAGCAGCCAAGATCTAGCGGGAGCAGACGAGCAGTACTTC	CASSQDLAGADEQYF
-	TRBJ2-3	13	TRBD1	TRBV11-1	TGTGCCAGCAGCCAGGGACAGACAGATACGCAGTATTTT	CASSQGQTDTQYF
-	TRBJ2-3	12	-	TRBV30	TGTGCCTGGGGTCGTAGCGCAGATACGCAGTATTTT	CAWGRSADTQYF
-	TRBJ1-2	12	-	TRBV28	TGTGCCAGCAGTAGACAGGACTATGGCTACACCTTC	CASSRQDYGYTF
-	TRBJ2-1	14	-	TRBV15	TGTGCCACCAGCGAACTGGGACTTAGTAATGAGCAGTTCTTC	CATSELGLSNEQFF
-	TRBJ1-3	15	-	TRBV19	TGTGCCAGTCCATCGTTTTTTAGCTCTGGAAACACCATATATTTT	CASPSFFSSGNTIYF
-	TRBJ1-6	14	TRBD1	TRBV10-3	TGTGCCATCAGTGGGGACAGGGTGGGCTCACCCCTCCACTTT	CAISGDRVGSPLHF
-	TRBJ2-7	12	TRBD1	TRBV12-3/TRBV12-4	TGTGCCAGCAGCACAGGGGTTAACGAGCAGTACTTC	CASSTGVNEQYF
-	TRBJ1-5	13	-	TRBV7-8	TGTGCCAGCAGCTTAGATACTCATCAGCCCCAGCATTTT	CASSLDTHQPQHF
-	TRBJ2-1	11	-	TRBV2	TGTGCCAGCACGGAGGTGAGCGAGCAGTTCTTC	CASTEVSEQFF
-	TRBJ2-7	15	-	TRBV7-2	TGTGCCAGCAGCTTAGATGTCCCCACCGGGGGCGAGCAGTACTTC	CASSLDVPTGGEQYF
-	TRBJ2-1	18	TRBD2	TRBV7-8	TGTGCCAGCAGCTTAGCGAGGGAGACTAGCGGGTCAACTAATGAGCAGTTCTTC	CASSLARETSGSTNEQFF